The 30 T cell receptor beta chains below come from one sample, sequenced in a study of blood T cell repertoires in COVID-19. Profiling relied on immunoSEQ multiplex PCR, and the TCRdb table lists in-frame clones only, not all of them. The table shows approximately 300,000 clones, with around nine tenths occurring only once. Sequencing input: peripheral blood. The receptors were sampled from a woman aged 25-40 years with COVID-19, enrolled during active disease.

CDR3 sequence reads: CASSQEWWAHTGELFF. Here the CDR3 DNA reads TGTGCCAGCAGCCAAGAGTGGTGGGCTCACACCGGGGAGCTGTTTTTT. The chain has TRBV3-1 (or the pseudogene TRBV3-2) and TRBJ2-2; D is uncertain. In germline, CDR1 is LGHDT, CDR2 YNNKEL (reference sequence). The CDR3 covers 16 residues. Trimming shortened V by 0 bases and J by 3 bases, and 11 bases separated the two germline ends.

The V gene is TRBV25-1, the J gene TRBJ1-4; TRBD1 matches at 8 bases. The CDR3 spans 14 residues. V dropped 4 bases and J dropped 6; count of bases not matched to a gene: 4. Per the germline V gene, CDR1 is MGHDK and CDR2 is SYGVNS. The CDR3 sequence is CASSADRGHEKLFF. DNA for the CDR3: TGTGCCAGCAGTGCCGACAGGGGCCATGAAAAACTGTTTTTT.

This chain's CDR3 is CASSRLIQVSGNTIYF. The CDR3, as DNA: TGTGCCAGCAGTCGTCTAATACAGGTTTCTGGAAACACCATATATTTT. The V and J genes are TRBV2 and TRBJ1-3; tentatively, D is TRBD1 (5 bases). Germline CDR1 is SNHLY and CDR2 is FYNNEI. The V end lost 5 bases, the J end lost 1 base, and 15 bases lay between the germline ends. The CDR3 sequence is 16 residues long.

The chain combines TRBV24-1 with TRBJ1-2, with D uncertain. Trimming removed 4 bases from V and 4 bases from J, with 6 bases in between. Germline V lookup: CDR1 KGHDR, CDR2 SFDVKD. This CDR3 region has 12 residues. CDR3 amino acids: CATSDYAYGYTF. For the CDR3, the DNA is TGTGCCACCAGTGACTACGCCTATGGCTACACCTTC.

The chain joins TRBV5-8 to TRBJ2-1; D not resolved. The germline CDR1 and CDR2 sequences are SGHTS and YDEGEE. The length of the CDR3 is 13 residues. The germline V and J ends were trimmed by 8 bases and 4 bases, with 13 bases remaining between them. The CDR3 DNA reads TGTGCCAGTCACCGGGTCGGATACAATGAGCAGTTCTTC. This translates into CASHRVGYNEQFF.

The V and J genes are TRBV6-5 and TRBJ1-2, with TRBD1 identical over 7 bases. The CDR3 is 15 residues long. Germline CDR1 MNHEY, CDR2 SVGAGI. V lost 4 bases to trimming and J lost 9 bases; unmatched junction nucleotides: 14. CDR3 sequence reads: CASSSWTGSSISYTF. The CDR3 DNA follows: TGTGCCAGCAGTTCTTGGACAGGATCCTCTATAAGCTACACCTTC.

This clone has just one count. This chain links TRBV5-1 with TRBJ2-1, with 10 nucleotides matching TRBD2. Trimming took 4 bases from V and 8 from J; bases not matched to a gene: 9. In germline, CDR1 is SGHRS, CDR2 YFSETQ. The CDR3 contains 15 residues. The CDR3 DNA is TGCGCCAGCAGCATTTCAGCGGGGGGGCTGGATGAGCAGTTCTTC. As protein: CASSISAGGLDEQFF.

This rearrangement joins TRBV29-1 to TRBJ1-1, with 7 bases identical to TRBD1. V shed 7 bases and J 4 bases; nucleotides not matched to a gene: 9. This CDR3 comprises 13 residues. Germline V gives CDR1 SQVTM, CDR2 ANQGSEA. The CDR3 region has the DNA TGCAGCGGACAAACAGGGGTTGGCACTGAAGCTTTCTTT. Translating gives CSGQTGVGTEAFF. Drawing the rest from reference TRBV29-1 and TRBJ1-1, the complete variable domain is SAVISQKPSRDICQRGTSLTIQCQVDSQVTMMFWYRQQPGQSLTLIATANQGSEATYESGFVIDKFPISRPNLTFSTLTVSNMSPEDSSIYLCSGQTGVGTEAFFGQGTRLTVV.

V usage is TRBV5-4 and J usage is TRBJ2-1; possible D gene TRBD1, 6 bases. The CDR3 runs to 15 residues. V was trimmed by 2 bases and J by 2 bases, leaving 11 bases between them. CDR1 SGHNT and CDR2 YYREEE come from the germline V gene (reference sequence). For the CDR3, the DNA is TGTGCCAGCAGCTTACCAGGGGCTACCTACAATGAGCAGTTCTTC. This translates into CASSLPGATYNEQFF.

The V and J genes are TRBV28 and TRBJ1-2; tentative D call: TRBD1 (5 bases). Trimming removed 3 bases at V and 3 bases at J, with 8 bases between. Germline V gene data show CDR1 as MDHEN and CDR2 as SYDVKM. This CDR3 comprises 13 residues. CDR3 DNA: TGTGCCAGCAGTTTGGGGCCTCACTATGGCTACACCTTC. It specifies CASSLGPHYGYTF.

The chain joins TRBV19 to TRBJ1-6; D might be TRBD1 (6 bases). Germline V gene sequence: CDR1 LNHDA, CDR2 SQIVND (reference sequence). The CDR3 extends over 13 amino acids. V lost 7 bases, J lost 8 bases, and 12 bases lay in between. The CDR3 spells CASNHREYSPLHF. The CDR3 region has the DNA TGTGCCAGTAATCACAGGGAGTATTCACCCCTCCACTTT.

The chain has TRBV6-6 and TRBJ2-3; 12 nucleotides line up with TRBD2. From germline, CDR1 is MNHNY and CDR2 SVGAGI (reference sequence). The V segment lost 6 bases and the J segment 4 bases; nucleotides outside the gene matches: 14. The CDR3 is made up of 18 amino acids. The CDR3 bases are TGTGCCAGCAGCCGAGCCAGTACTAGCGGGGGGCCCGCAGATACGCAGTATTTT. As protein: CASSRASTSGGPADTQYF.

This chain links TRBV19 with TRBJ2-1; 10 bases line up with TRBD2. Losses at the gene ends were 5 bases for V and 8 bases for J; bases not matched to a gene: 6. The CDR3 is made up of 14 amino acids. The germline V gene encodes CDR1 LNHDA and CDR2 SQIVND (reference sequence). CDR3 sequence: CASSDSGGIDEQFF. The CDR3 DNA follows: TGTGCCAGTAGTGATAGCGGGGGGATCGATGAGCAGTTCTTC. Full variable domain (missing parts from reference TRBV19 and TRBJ2-1): DGGITQSPKYLFRKEGQNVTLSCEQNLNHDAMYWYRQDPGQGLRLIYYSQIVNDFQKGDIAEGYSVSREKKESFPLTVTSAQKNPTAFYLCASSDSGGIDEQFFGPGTRLTVL.

The chain recombines TRBV5-1 with TRBJ2-1; the D is unclear. There are 15 residues in the CDR3. Trimming took 0 bases from V and 0 from J, leaving 7 bases between them. Germline CDR1 SGHRS, CDR2 YFSETQ. In nucleotides, the CDR3 is TGCGCCAGCAGCTTGGCGGGTCTCTCCTACAATGAGCAGTTCTTC. It is translated as CASSLAGLSYNEQFF.

This chain joins TRBV27 and TRBJ1-1; D gene ambiguous. This CDR3 contains 15 residues. Germline loops: CDR1 MNHEY, CDR2 SMNVEV (reference sequence). V lost 0 bases to trimming and J lost 0 bases, with 8 bases between them. The DNA for the CDR3 is TGTGCCAGCAGTTTATCGCGGGGTATGAACACTGAAGCTTTCTTT. It translates to CASSLSRGMNTEAFF.

The chain uses TRBV7-6 and TRBJ2-1, with 7 positions matching TRBD2. The CDR3 extends over 18 amino acids. The junction had 12 bases not matched to a gene; V was cut back by 4 bases and J by 0 bases. In germline, CDR1 is SGHVS, CDR2 FNYEAQ. The CDR3 coding sequence is TGTGCCAGCAGCTCCCCCATCCCCCGGGGGGACTCCTACAATGAGCAGTTCTTC. Translation gives CASSSPIPRGDSYNEQFF.

CDR3 coding DNA: TGTGCCAGCAGCGTAGCGCCGGGAAATCAGCCCCAGCATTTT. Its translation: CASSVAPGNQPQHF. The chain has TRBV9 and TRBJ1-5; the D is unclear. Germline V CDR1 and CDR2: SGDLS, YYNGEE. This CDR3 contains 14 residues. Trimming stripped 0 bases from V and 4 bases from J, with 8 bases between. The full variable domain, completed using reference TRBV9 and TRBJ1-5, is DSGVTQTPKHLITATGQRVTLRCSPRSGDLSVYWYQQSLDQGLQFLIQYYNGEERAKGNILERFSAQQFPDLHSELNLSSLELGDSALYFCASSVAPGNQPQHFGDGTRLSIL.

V usage is TRBV6-5 and J usage is TRBJ2-5, with a weak D call TRBD1 (5 bases). This CDR3 comprises 13 residues. Per the germline V gene, CDR1 is MNHEY and CDR2 is SVGAGI. V lost 8 bases to trimming and J lost 4 bases, with 14 bases between them. CDR3 coding DNA: TGTGCCAGCCGTCTGGGGCCCTCAGAGACCCAGTACTTC. Its protein is CASRLGPSETQYF.

This chain uses TRBV7-8 with TRBJ1-5, with D hard to call. The CDR3 contains 12 residues. Germline values: CDR1 SGHVS, CDR2 FQNEAQ. V lost 5 bases to trimming and J lost 7 bases, with 9 bases between them. The CDR3 protein is CASSPLPQPQHF. The CDR3 DNA reads TGTGCCAGCAGCCCACTTCCCCAGCCCCAGCATTTT.

The J gene is TRBJ2-3, the V gene TRBV4-1; TRBD1 matches at 11 bases. This CDR3 has 15 residues. Germline trimming cut 5 bases from V and 4 bases from J; bases unmatched to any gene: 5. Germline V CDR1 and CDR2: MGHRA, YSYEKL. The CDR3 protein is CASSSRDRGSDTQYF. The CDR3 DNA is TGCGCCAGCAGCTCCCGGGACAGGGGGTCAGATACGCAGTATTTT.

The chain joins TRBV7-2 to TRBJ2-2, with no clear D. V shed 0 bases and J shed 4 bases, with 3 bases lying between them. Germline V gene lookup returns CDR1 SGHTA and CDR2 FQGNSA. CDR3 length: 13 amino acids. Here the CDR3 reads CASSLALTGELFF. CDR3 coding DNA: TGTGCCAGCAGCTTAGCCCTCACCGGGGAGCTGTTTTTT. The full variable domain, in which reference TRBV7-2 and TRBJ2-2 provide the parts outside the CDR3, is GAGVSQSPSNKVTEKGKDVELRCDPISGHTALYWYRQSLGQGLEFLIYFQGNSAPDKSGLPSDRFSAERTGGSVSTLTIQRTQQEDSAVYLCASSLALTGELFFGEGSRLTVL.

The genes are TRBV5-4 and TRBJ1-4, with D tentatively TRBD1 (5 bases). Trimming pared 3 bases from V and 7 bases from J, leaving 13 bases between. CDR3 size: 14 residues. Germline values: CDR1 SGHNT, CDR2 YYREEE (reference sequence). The CDR3 DNA follows: TGTGCCAGCAGCTCCGGGACTGTGACTGAAAAACTGTTTTTT. The encoded protein is CASSSGTVTEKLFF. Full variable domain (missing parts from reference TRBV5-4 and TRBJ1-4): ETGVTQSPTHLIKTRGQQVTLRCSSQSGHNTVSWYQQALGQGPQFIFQYYREEENGRGNFPPRFSGLQFPNYSSELNVNALELDDSALYLCASSSGTVTEKLFFGSGTQLSVL.

The genes are TRBV27 and TRBJ2-2; 12 positions match TRBD2. This CDR3 region has 18 residues. With V trimmed by 8 bases and J by 7 bases, 17 bases remained unmatched. CDR1 is MNHEY, CDR2 SMNVEV, per germline (reference sequence). The CDR3 region is CASRMLAGGRRRDGELFF. CDR3 DNA sequence: TGTGCCAGCCGCATGCTAGCGGGGGGGCGAAGGAGGGACGGGGAGCTGTTTTTT.

The CDR3 loop is CASSLVAGVNSPLHF. The CDR3 nucleotides read TGTGCCAGCAGCTTAGTTGCAGGGGTCAATTCACCCCTCCACTTT. V gene TRBV11-2 combines with J gene TRBJ1-6; a possible D gene is TRBD1 (6 bases). V lost 1 base and J 7 bases, leaving 11 bases between the germline ends. Germline V gives CDR1 SGHAT, CDR2 FQNNGV. The CDR3 extends over 15 amino acids.

The rearrangement uses TRBV6-2 or TRBV6-3 and TRBJ1-5; TRBD1 matches 8 bases. The CDR3 runs 13 residues. The V gene's germline CDR1 is MNHEY and CDR2 SVGEGT. The V and J ends lost 11 bases and 4 bases, in that order; junction bases with no gene match: 7. CDR3 nucleotides: TGTGCCTGCCGCCGGGACAGGAATCAGCCCCAGCATTTT. Its translation: CACRRDRNQPQHF.

This clone was seen more than once but under ten times. The chain employs TRBV7-9 and TRBJ1-3, with no clear D. The CDR3 contains 15 residues. CDR1 is SEHNR and CDR2 is FQNEAQ in the germline V gene (reference sequence). V dropped 3 bases and J dropped 0 bases, with 9 bases sitting between them. The CDR3 sequence: CASSFPGRSGNTIYF. As DNA, the CDR3 is TGTGCCAGCAGCTTTCCAGGTCGCTCTGGAAACACCATATATTTT.

The CDR3 is CATQGAGATGELFF. The CDR3, as DNA: TGTGCCACCCAGGGGGCCGGGGCTACCGGGGAGCTGTTTTTT. This chain joins TRBV24-1 and TRBJ2-2; 8 bases match TRBD1. V lost 9 bases to trimming and J lost 5 bases; unmatched junction nucleotides: 7. The CDR3 loop spans 14 amino acids. CDR1 and CDR2 (germline): KGHDR, SFDVKD.

The V and J genes are TRBV27 and TRBJ1-1, with D tentatively TRBD1 (6 bases). V was shortened by 4 bases and J by 0 bases, with 12 bases between the two germline ends. The CDR3 has 15 amino acids. Germline V lookup: CDR1 MNHEY, CDR2 SMNVEV (reference sequence). The CDR3, as DNA: TGTGCCAGCAGTTCCCTGGGGGCGTTGAACACTGAAGCTTTCTTT. Translating it yields CASSSLGALNTEAFF.

The chain links TRBV5-1 to TRBJ2-6; 8 bases line up with TRBD2. V lost 1 base and J lost 0; bases outside the gene matches: 6. This CDR3 is 18 amino acids long. The V gene's germline CDR1 is SGHRS and CDR2 YFSETQ. For the CDR3, the DNA is TGCGCCAGCAGCTTGTATTGGCGGGGGGACTCTGGGGCCAACGTCCTGACTTTC. This gives the protein CASSLYWRGDSGANVLTF.

V and J are TRBV12-5 and TRBJ1-5, with 9 bases identical to TRBD1. CDR1 is LGHNT and CDR2 is FRNRAP in the germline V gene. V gave up 1 base and J gave up 9 bases; unmatched junction bases: 7. The CDR3 consists of 15 residues. In DNA, the CDR3 is TGTGCTAGTGGTTTGGCACAGGGGGCCCGAGGGCCCCAGCATTTT. Translated, it gives CASGLAQGARGPQHF.